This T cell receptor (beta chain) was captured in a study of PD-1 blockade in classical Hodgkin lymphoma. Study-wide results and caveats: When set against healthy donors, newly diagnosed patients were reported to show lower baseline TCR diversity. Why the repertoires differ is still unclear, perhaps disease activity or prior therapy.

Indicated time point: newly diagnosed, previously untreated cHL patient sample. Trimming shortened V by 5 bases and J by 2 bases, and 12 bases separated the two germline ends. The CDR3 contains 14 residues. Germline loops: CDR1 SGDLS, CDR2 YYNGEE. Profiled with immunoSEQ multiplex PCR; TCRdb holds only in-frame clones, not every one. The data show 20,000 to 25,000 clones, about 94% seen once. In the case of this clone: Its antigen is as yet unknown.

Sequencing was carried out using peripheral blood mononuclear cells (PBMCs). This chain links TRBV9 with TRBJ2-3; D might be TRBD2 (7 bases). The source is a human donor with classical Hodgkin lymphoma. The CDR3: CASSTGGLTDTQYF. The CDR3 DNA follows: TGTGCCAGCAGTACGGGGGGCCTCACAGATACGCAGTATTTT.